The present TCR beta chain was sequenced within a study of a mutant IDH1 vaccine in newly diagnosed glioma. Sequencing was performed with immunoSEQ multiplex PCR; in TCRdb, only in-frame clones are kept and a portion is missing. The data contain roughly 48,000 clones, roughly four fifths of them singletons. Time point described: week 35, safety follow-up. All doses held 300 ug of mutant IDH1 20-mer peptide, with topical imiquimod. As regards this clone: Its cognate antigen is unknown.

This CDR3 has 14 amino acids. Trimming took 1 base from V and 2 from J, leaving 7 bases between them. Germline assignment: CDR1 LNHNV and CDR2 YYDKDF (reference sequence). The starting material was PBMCs, obtained from a glioma patient whose treatment included an IDH1 peptide vaccine. The chain has TRBV15 and TRBJ2-3; D is undetermined. This clonotype originated in a man aged 40-50 years with glioma. The chain's CDR3 is CATSRAQFTDTQYF. The CDR3 bases are TGTGCCACCAGCAGAGCCCAATTCACAGATACGCAGTATTTT.